This T cell receptor beta chain was sequenced during a study of cytomegalovirus exposure and HLA in healthy donors. The study's findings and limits: More clonal expansion characterized HLA-associated TCR beta chains than equally common others in a later analysis.

As concerns this clone: Its target is not known.

PCR primers comprised 60 Vbeta and 13 Jbeta primers. Some clones are missing from TCRdb's copy, which holds only in-frame ones; the method was immunoSEQ multiplex PCR. The sample lists about 110,000 clones; less than 70% were seen once. The clonotype was recovered from a woman aged 70-85 years in good health and CMV-seropositive. Sequencing was performed on PBMCs.

The CDR3 region has the DNA TGTGCCAGCCATCCCCTCGGACAGGGGACGCACGCGCTACATGGCTACACCTTC. This gives the protein CASHPLGQGTHALHGYTF. The rearrangement joins TRBV19 to TRBJ1-2, with 9 bases identical to TRBD1. The trim removed 9 bases at V and 6 bases at J, leaving 23 bases unmatched. The CDR3 runs to 18 residues. Germline loops: CDR1 LNHDA, CDR2 SQIVND (reference sequence).